The 21 T cell receptor beta chains reported below all come from one sample, sequenced in a study of Graves' ophthalmopathy and Graves' hyperthyroidism (dated by TCRdb to the late 2010s). Sequencing instrument: Illumina HiSeq 2000. For repertoire sequencing, the TCR beta CDR3 regions were amplified from RNA transcripts. A first-round RT-PCR used HTBI primers with the Qiagen OneStep RT-PCR kit, followed by a second-round multiplex PCR, size selection and purification. The public reads were quality trimmed at Q25 with fastp and then assembled into clones with MiXCR by TCRdb, keeping productive beta chains. Each entry is one CDR3 protein sequence, shown with its most common DNA and genes. Within this sample are 650,000 to 800,000 distinct CDR3 sequences, with about 38% of them counted one time only. The ten largest clones capture more than 2.5% of the sample. Sequenced: peripheral blood. The receptors originated from an adult man with Graves' ophthalmopathy.

This clonotype has only a few counts. V gene TRBV20-1 combines with J gene TRBJ2-7; D gene uncertain. This CDR3 is 12 amino acids long. Trimming stripped 6 bases from V and 4 bases from J, with 13 bases between. Germline V lookup: CDR1 DFQATT, CDR2 SNEGSKA (reference sequence). The CDR3 spells CSARQTEYEQYF. The CDR3, as DNA: TGCAGTGCCAGACAAACAGAGTACGAGCAGTACTTC.

This clonotype was found many times. This chain uses TRBV19 with TRBJ1-4; D might be TRBD1 (6 bases). V was shortened by 2 bases and J by 8 bases, with 12 bases between the two germline ends. The CDR3 is 14 amino acids. The germline gives CDR1 LNHDA, CDR2 SQIVND (reference sequence). Here the CDR3 reads CASSIQGSREKLFF. The CDR3 DNA follows: TGTGCCAGTAGTATACAGGGGAGTCGGGAAAAACTGTTTTTT.

This clonotype has just a few counts. CDR3 DNA sequence: TGTGCCAGCAGCCAGGGACTGTATAATTCACCCCTCCACTTT. This encodes CASSQGLYNSPLHF. V and J are TRBV9 and TRBJ1-6, with D perhaps TRBD1 (5 bases). The V end was cut by 4 bases, the J end by 4 bases, with 9 bases between. This CDR3 is 14 amino acids long. Germline V gene data show CDR1 as SGDLS and CDR2 as YYNGEE.

To note about this clonotype: This may be a read error: a much more frequent sequence differs by one nucleotide. This sequence joins TRBV10-3 and TRBJ1-5, with TRBD1 identical over 10 bases. In germline, CDR1 is ENHRY, CDR2 SYGVKD. CDR3 length: 17 residues. This CDR3 is CAISEGQGVNSNQSQHF. The CDR3 coding sequence is TGTGCCATCAGTGAAGGACAGGGGGTAAATAGCAATCAGTCCCAGCATTTT.

The chain joins TRBV3-1 to TRBJ1-1; D is unclear. Germline V gives CDR1 LGHDT, CDR2 YNNKEL (reference sequence). Between the trimmed V and J ends, which lost 0 bases and 2 bases, there was a span of 7 bases. The CDR3 loop spans 14 amino acids. CDR3 amino acids: CASSQEWGNTEAFF. In DNA, the CDR3 is TGTGCCAGCAGCCAAGAGTGGGGAAACACTGAAGCTTTCTTT.

The DNA of the CDR3 is TGTGCCAGCAGCGGGGATTCCGAGCAGTACTTC. Translating gives CASSGDSEQYF. This chain connects TRBV5-5 to TRBJ2-7; D is ambiguous. Germline V gene lookup returns CDR1 SGHKS and CDR2 YYEKEE (reference sequence). This CDR3 region has 11 residues. The V and J ends lost 4 bases and 6 bases respectively, with 8 bases between them.

This clonotype occurred many times. The CDR3 bases are TGTGCCAGCAGCTTAGGCGTGGGGCGGGGCTACACCTTC. Protein: CASSLGVGRGYTF. V usage is TRBV7-2 and J usage is TRBJ1-2, with D perhaps matching TRBD1 (5 bases). V was clipped by 1 base and J by 8 bases, with 11 bases between them. Germline V gene lookup returns CDR1 SGHTA and CDR2 FQGNSA. The length of the CDR3 is 13 residues.

This clonotype has ten or more counts. The gene calls are TRBV7-6 and TRBJ1-3, with a tentative D call TRBD1 (5 bases). Germline values: CDR1 SGHVS, CDR2 FNYEAQ. CDR3 length equals 16 residues. The germline V and J ends were trimmed by 1 base and 0 bases, with 10 bases remaining between them. The CDR3 region is CASSLGGLSSGNTIYF. The DNA for the CDR3 is TGTGCCAGCAGCTTAGGGGGACTCAGCTCTGGAAACACCATATATTTT. The whole variable domain, remainder taken from reference TRBV7-6 and TRBJ1-3, is GAGVSQSPRYKVTKRGQDVALRCDPISGHVSLYWYRQALGQGPEFLTYFNYEAQQDKSGLPNDRFSAERPEGSISTLTIQRTEQRDSAMYRCASSLGGLSSGNTIYFGEGSWLTVV.

This chain uses TRBV10-3 with TRBJ2-7; D is possibly TRBD2 (5 bases). This CDR3 spans 14 amino acids. CDR1 is ENHRY, CDR2 SYGVKD, per germline. Trimming removed 1 base from V and 2 bases from J, with 9 bases in between. The CDR3 DNA reads TGTGCCATCAGTGAGTATATCGGGGCCTACGAGCAGTACTTC. This gives the protein CAISEYIGAYEQYF.

In the case of this clonotype: One junction end disagrees with the germline gene, perhaps due to a read error. The rearrangement links TRBV10-3 to TRBJ1-2; 9 nucleotides align to TRBD1. Germline assignment: CDR1 ENHRY and CDR2 SYGVKD. This CDR3 has 17 residues. CDR3: CATSGLRGTGNSHGYTF. CDR3 nucleotides: TGTGCCACCAGTGGCTTAAGGGGGACAGGGAATTCCCATGGCTACACCTTC.

In this sample, this clonotype turned up many times. This chain links TRBV6-6 with TRBJ1-6; D is perhaps TRBD1 (5 bases). This CDR3 region has 12 residues. Germline CDR1 and CDR2: MNHNY and SVGAGI (reference sequence). V was trimmed by 6 bases and J by 8 bases, leaving 8 bases between them. The CDR3 DNA reads as TGTGCCAGCAGGAAACAGGATTCACCCCTCCACTTT. This sequence encodes CASRKQDSPLHF.

This clonotype was detected once. V gene TRBV9 combines with J gene TRBJ2-7, with TRBD1 identical over 7 bases. The CDR3 length is 14 residues. The J segment lost 4 bases and the V segment lost 0 bases, leaving 4 bases of the junction unmatched. Germline V gene data show CDR1 as SGDLS and CDR2 as YYNGEE. The CDR3 DNA sequence: TGTGCCAGCAGCGTAGGAAGGGGGCCTTACGAGCAGTACTTC. Translating it yields CASSVGRGPYEQYF.

V and J are TRBV10-3 and TRBJ2-3, with D uncertain. This CDR3 is built from 12 residues. The germline V and J ends were trimmed by 7 bases and 2 bases, with 7 bases remaining between them. Germline CDR1 ENHRY, CDR2 SYGVKD. For the CDR3, the DNA is TGTGCCATCAATGGTCCCACAGATACGCAGTATTTT. This codes for CAINGPTDTQYF.

The chain recombines TRBV29-1 with TRBJ2-5; unclear D gene. Germline lookup yields CDR1 SQVTM and CDR2 ANQGSEA. CDR3 length equals 12 residues. V was pared by 4 bases and J by 5 bases, with 11 bases between. For the CDR3, the DNA is TGCAGCGTTGCTGGGCCTTGGGAGACCCAGTACTTC. The encoded protein is CSVAGPWETQYF.

This clonotype was picked up one time. This chain uses TRBV7-2 with TRBJ2-5; TRBD1 or TRBD2 may be the D gene (5 bases each). The J call may be in error: the DNA end matches TRBJ2-1 better. The CDR3 spans 14 residues. Germline lookup yields CDR1 SGHTA and CDR2 FQGNSA. The CDR3 is CASSSGPAYNEQFF. CDR3 in DNA: TGTGCCAGCAGCTCGGGACCAGCCTACAATGAGCAGTTCTTC.

For this clonotype: A much larger clone sits a single nucleotide away, making a read error possible. The chain couples TRBV20-1 to TRBJ1-5; weak D call: TRBD1 (5 bases). The CDR3 runs to 14 residues. Germline-derived CDR1 and CDR2 are DFQATT and SNEGSKA (reference sequence). The CDR3 loop is CSVPDTFSNQPRHF. The CDR3 region has the DNA TGCAGTGTCCCGGACACCTTTAGCAATCAGCCCCGGCATTTT.

This clonotype has a handful of counts. The genes are TRBV16 and TRBJ2-7, with D perhaps TRBD1 or TRBD2 (5 bases each). The CDR3 extends over 15 amino acids. Germline CDR1 KGHSY, CDR2 FQNENV. Trimming cost V 4 bases and J 6 bases, with 19 bases left between them. CDR3 sequence: CASSPPGMGRVEQYF. CDR3 nucleotide sequence: TGTGCCAGCAGCCCCCCGGGGATGGGGCGCGTCGAGCAGTACTTC.

On this clonotype itself: Because the CDR3 is missing its conserved closing phenylalanine or tryptophan, this is likely a read error. It is unclear where the CDR3 begins or ends on the DNA, so no DNA is shown, and the CDR3 is as TCRdb lists it. V gene TRBV2 combines with J gene TRBJ2-7; TRBD1 is the table's D call, not checked against the DNA. The CDR3 is 10 amino acids in total, end residues counted. CDR1 SNHLY and CDR2 FYNNEI come from the germline V gene. CDR3 loop: CASSPGQGTR.

Only a few counts were recorded for this clonotype. CDR3 DNA: TGTGCCAGCAGCTCCGGGGGGTCCAAAGAGACCCAGTACTTC. This gives the protein CASSSGGSKETQYF. The chain joins TRBV11-3 to TRBJ2-5; 7 nucleotides match TRBD2. The CDR3 runs to 14 residues. With 4 bases clipped from V and 3 bases from J, the junction kept 5 bases outside the gene matches. CDR1 is SGHNT, CDR2 YENEEA, per germline.

The CDR3 here is CASSPGAGGGGTEAFF. The CDR3 region has the DNA TGTGCCAGCAGCCCGGGGGCCGGGGGTGGAGGCACTGAAGCTTTCTTT. The V gene is TRBV7-8, the J gene TRBJ1-1, with D possibly TRBD1 on 6 matching bases. This CDR3 has 16 residues. Germline-derived CDR1 and CDR2 are SGHVS and FQNEAQ. The germline V and J ends were trimmed by 5 bases and 4 bases, with 20 bases remaining between them.

This chain links TRBV7-4 with TRBJ2-3, with D perhaps matching TRBD2 (6 bases). The V end was cut by 6 bases, the J end by 2 bases, with 18 bases between. CDR1 and CDR2 (germline): SGHVT, SQSDAQ. CDR3 size: 16 residues. CDR3 sequence reads: CASSYLAGHFTDTQYF. CDR3 nucleotide sequence: TGTGCCAGCAGTTACCTCGCGGGGCACTTCACAGATACGCAGTATTTT.